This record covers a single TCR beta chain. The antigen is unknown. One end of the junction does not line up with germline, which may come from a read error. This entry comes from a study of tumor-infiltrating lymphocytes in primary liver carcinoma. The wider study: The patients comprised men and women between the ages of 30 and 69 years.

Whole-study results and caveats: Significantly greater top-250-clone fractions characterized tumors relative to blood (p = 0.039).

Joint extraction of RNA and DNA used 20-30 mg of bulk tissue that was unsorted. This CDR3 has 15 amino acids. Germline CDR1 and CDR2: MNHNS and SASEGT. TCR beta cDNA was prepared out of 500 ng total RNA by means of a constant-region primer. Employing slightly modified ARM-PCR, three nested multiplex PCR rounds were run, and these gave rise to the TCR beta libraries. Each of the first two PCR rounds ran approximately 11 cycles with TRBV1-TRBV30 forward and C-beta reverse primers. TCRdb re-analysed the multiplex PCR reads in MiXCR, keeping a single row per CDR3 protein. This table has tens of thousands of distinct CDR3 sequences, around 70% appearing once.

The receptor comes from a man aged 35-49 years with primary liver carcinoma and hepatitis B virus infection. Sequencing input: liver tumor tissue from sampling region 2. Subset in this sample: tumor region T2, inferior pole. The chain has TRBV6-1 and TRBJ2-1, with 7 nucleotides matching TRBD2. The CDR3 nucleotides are TGTGCCAGCACCCGAGGCGGGGGAGCCTACATTGAGGAGTTCTTC. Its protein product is CASTRGGGAYIEEFF.